This T cell receptor (beta chain) emerged from a study of blood T cell repertoires in COVID-19 (dated by TCRdb to the early 2020s). With regard to the full study: Collaborator samples came from the United States, Italy and Spain and covered acute and convalescent phases of COVID-19. The material from the prospective study consisted of cDNA or gDNA derived from T cells, B-cell-depleted T cells, or PBMCs. Deeply sampled blood TCRbeta repertoires from subjects exposed to, actively infected with, or recovered from COVID-19 were included in the dataset. A freely available public database, intended as a resource for researchers studying the immune response to SARS-CoV-2, is where the repertoires were released. Samples were obtained from the ongoing ImmuneRACE study (first 160 participants) and from over 1,000 subjects provided by 6 global collaborators. The sample metadata nearly always contained a de-identified subject ID, COVID-19 status, age in years and sex. Where available, HLA class I and class II types were obtained from metadata supplied by the sample provider rather than from assay-based typing. Results the study describes overall, beyond this receptor: The amount of clinical and demographic metadata varied by source and participant and was provided uncurated.

Participants in the prospective study were aged about 18 to 95 years, lived in more than 20 United States geographic areas, and enrolled through a virtual design. Cohort assignment in the prospective study relied on participant-reported clinical history from a screening survey and a study questionnaire. Exposed participants had been in contact, within 2 weeks of entering the study, with a person who had a PCR-confirmed or clinician-diagnosed case of COVID-19. In the prospective study, whole blood, serum and a nasopharyngeal or oropharyngeal swab were collected from each participant by mobile phlebotomists. Participants in the prospective study had the option to provide additional blood draws and questionnaires over a 2-month period. Blood samples from the prospective study were shipped frozen or at room temperature prior to DNA extraction. About this clone itself: The antigen it binds to is not known. No base quality information exists; no much larger clone differs at one position.

CDR1 and CDR2 (LNHDA, SQIVND) derive from the germline V gene (reference sequence). The CDR3, cysteine through phenylalanine, is 19 amino acids long. The read is trimmed to its CDR3 DNA, 57 bases read in frame from base 1. From V the trimming removes 5 bases and from J it removes 5 bases, while the gene matches leave 16 bases of the junction unaccounted for. TCRbeta CDR3 regions were amplified from genomic DNA using the immunoSEQ Assay, a bias-controlled multiplex PCR. Under the source paper's analysis protocol: Nucleated cell counts per sample were estimated from amplification of reference gene primers within the assay. To quantify the absolute abundance of each unique TCRbeta CDR3 rearrangement, sequence reads were collapsed and filtered. For each sample, productive Simpson clonality was calculated as the square root of Simpson's diversity index over productive rearrangements. This immuneACCESS table, as held by TCRdb, lists in-frame sequences with V and J called but not all clones. Of the missing ones, under half trace to an unresolved V gene in checked studies; the others have no known cause. V and J calls plus clone size are reproduced from that table; the DNA served to infer D and trimming. The sample table records 220,000 or so clones; 90% of these occur just once. Jointly, the top ten make up about 15% of the sample.

The sequence came from a man under 40 who had been exposed to COVID-19. Material: PBMCs or T cells enriched from blood (not recorded which). Recombination connected TRBV19 to TRBJ1-4, and 11 bases in between align with TRBD1. The sequence in DNA is TGTGCCAGTAGTGCCCGGACAGGGGGCAACCGTTCCCGAAATGAAAAACTGTTTTTT. This translates into CASSARTGGNRSRNEKLFF.